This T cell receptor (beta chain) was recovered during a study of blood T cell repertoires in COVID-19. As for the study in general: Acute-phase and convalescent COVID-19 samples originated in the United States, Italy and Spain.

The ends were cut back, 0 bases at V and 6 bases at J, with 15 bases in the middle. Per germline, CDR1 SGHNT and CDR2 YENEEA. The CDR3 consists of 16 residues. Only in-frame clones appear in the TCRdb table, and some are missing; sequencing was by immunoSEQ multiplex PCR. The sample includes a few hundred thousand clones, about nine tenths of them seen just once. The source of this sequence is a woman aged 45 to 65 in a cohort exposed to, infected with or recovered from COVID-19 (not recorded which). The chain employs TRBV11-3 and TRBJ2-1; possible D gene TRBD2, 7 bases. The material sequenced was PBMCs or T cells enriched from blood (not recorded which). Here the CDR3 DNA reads TGTGCCAGCAGCTTAGATTTCAGGGGAGGGGTCAATGAGCAGTTCTTC. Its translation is CASSLDFRGGVNEQFF.